This TCR beta chain emerged from a study of liver allograft versus peripheral blood T cells. Overall study context: Transplanted livers held T cell receptor repertoires, and these were compared with repertoires in recipients' peripheral blood.

The V and J ends lost 2 bases and 1 base respectively, with 5 bases between them. Germline CDR1 is DFQATT and CDR2 is SNEGSKA (reference sequence). This CDR3 region has 13 residues. Via MiXCR, TCRdb re-called the reads, giving one row per CDR3 protein. This table has 5,000 to 6,500 distinct CDR3 sequences, approximately 15% appearing once. Study-level points and caveats: There were reportedly differences between T cell receptor repertoires inside liver allografts and those in peripheral blood.

This clonotype was seen a few times. Its antigen remains unidentified. The gene calls are TRBV20-1 and TRBJ1-4; D is undetermined. The receptor's source is a human patient who had a liver transplant. A share of the T cells may be of graft donor origin. Written as DNA, the CDR3 is TGCAGTGCTAGATGGGGAACTAATGAAAAACTGTTTTTT. Amino acid sequence: CSARWGTNEKLFF.